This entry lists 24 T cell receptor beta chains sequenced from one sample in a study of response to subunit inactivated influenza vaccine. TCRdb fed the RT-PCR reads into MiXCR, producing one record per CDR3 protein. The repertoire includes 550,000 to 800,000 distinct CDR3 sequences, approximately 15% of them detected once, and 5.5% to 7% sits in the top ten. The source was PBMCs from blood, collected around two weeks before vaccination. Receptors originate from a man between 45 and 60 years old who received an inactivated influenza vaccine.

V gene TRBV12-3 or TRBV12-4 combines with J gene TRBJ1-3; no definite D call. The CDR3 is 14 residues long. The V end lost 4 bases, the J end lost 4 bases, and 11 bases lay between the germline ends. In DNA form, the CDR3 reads TGTGCCAGCAGTTGGGCAGAGTGGGGAAACACCATATATTTT. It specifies CASSWAEWGNTIYF.

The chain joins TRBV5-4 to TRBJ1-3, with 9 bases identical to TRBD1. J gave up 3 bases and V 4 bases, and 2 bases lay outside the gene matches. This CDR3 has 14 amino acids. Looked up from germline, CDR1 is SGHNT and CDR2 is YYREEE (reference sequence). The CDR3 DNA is TGTGCCAGCAGCCAGACAGGGGGTGGAAACACCATATATTTT. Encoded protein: CASSQTGGGNTIYF.

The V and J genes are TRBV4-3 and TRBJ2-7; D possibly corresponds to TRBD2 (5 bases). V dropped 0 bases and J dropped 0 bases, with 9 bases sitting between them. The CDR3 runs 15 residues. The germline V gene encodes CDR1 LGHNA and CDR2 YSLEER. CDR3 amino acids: CASSQDKLASYEQYF. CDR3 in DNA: TGCGCCAGCAGCCAAGATAAGCTAGCCTCCTACGAGCAGTACTTC.

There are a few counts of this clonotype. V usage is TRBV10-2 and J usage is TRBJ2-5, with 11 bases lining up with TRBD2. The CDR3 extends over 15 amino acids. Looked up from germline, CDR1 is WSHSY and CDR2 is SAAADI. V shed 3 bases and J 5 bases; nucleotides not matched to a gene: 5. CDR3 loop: CASSDSGRAWETQYF. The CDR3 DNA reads TGCGCCAGCAGTGATAGCGGGAGGGCCTGGGAGACCCAGTACTTC.

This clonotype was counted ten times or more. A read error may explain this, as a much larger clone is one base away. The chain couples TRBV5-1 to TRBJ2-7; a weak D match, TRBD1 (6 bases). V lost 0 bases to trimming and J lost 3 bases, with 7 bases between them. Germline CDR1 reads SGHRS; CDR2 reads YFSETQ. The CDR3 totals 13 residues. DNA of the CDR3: TGCGCCAGCAGCTTGGACAGGGTCTACGAGCAGTACTTC. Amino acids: CASSLDRVYEQYF.

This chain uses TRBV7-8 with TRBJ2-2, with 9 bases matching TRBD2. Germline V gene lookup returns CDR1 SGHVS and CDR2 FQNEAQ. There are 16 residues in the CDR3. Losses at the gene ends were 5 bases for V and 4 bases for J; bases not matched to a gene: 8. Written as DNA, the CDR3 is TGTGCCAGCAGCGGAAAGGCTAGCGGGGTCACCGGGGAGCTGTTTTTT. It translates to CASSGKASGVTGELFF.

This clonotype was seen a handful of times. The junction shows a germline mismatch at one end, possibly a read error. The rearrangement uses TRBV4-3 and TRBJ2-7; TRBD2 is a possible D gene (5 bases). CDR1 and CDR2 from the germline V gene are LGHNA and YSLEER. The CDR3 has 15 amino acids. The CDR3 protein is CASSQDRGFSYEQYF. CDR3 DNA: TGTGCCAGCAGCCAAGACCGGGGTTTCTCCTACGAGCAGTACTTC.

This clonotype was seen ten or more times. The CDR3 loop reads CASSEQGADTQYF. DNA for the CDR3: TGTGCCAGCAGTGAACAGGGAGCAGATACGCAGTATTTT. V usage is TRBV6-1 and J usage is TRBJ2-3; TRBD1 or TRBD2 may be the D gene (5 bases each). The CDR3 spans 13 residues. Per germline, CDR1 MNHNS and CDR2 SASEGT. V shed 2 bases and J shed 4 bases, with 7 bases lying between them.

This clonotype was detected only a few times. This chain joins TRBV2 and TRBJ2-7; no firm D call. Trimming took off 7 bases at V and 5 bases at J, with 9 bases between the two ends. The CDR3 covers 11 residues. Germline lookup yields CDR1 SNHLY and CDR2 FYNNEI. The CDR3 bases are TGTGCCAGCACGACCCCTAACGAGCAGTACTTC. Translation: CASTTPNEQYF.

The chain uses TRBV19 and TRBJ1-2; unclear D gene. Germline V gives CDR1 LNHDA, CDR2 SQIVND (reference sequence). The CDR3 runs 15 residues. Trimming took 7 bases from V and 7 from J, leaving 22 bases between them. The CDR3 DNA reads TGTGCCAGTAAGAGAGAGGCCAGAGGGTTCTTTGGCTACACCTTC. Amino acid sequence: CASKREARGFFGYTF. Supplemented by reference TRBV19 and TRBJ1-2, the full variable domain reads DGGITQSPKYLFRKEGQNVTLSCEQNLNHDAMYWYRQDPGQGLRLIYYSQIVNDFQKGDIAEGYSVSREKKESFPLTVTSAQKNPTAFYLCASKREARGFFGYTFGSGTRLTVV.

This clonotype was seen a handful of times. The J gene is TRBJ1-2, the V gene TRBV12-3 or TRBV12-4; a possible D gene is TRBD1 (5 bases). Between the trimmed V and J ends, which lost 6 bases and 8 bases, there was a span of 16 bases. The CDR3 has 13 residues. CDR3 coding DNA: TGTGCCAGCAGCCTGGACAATATGGGGGGCTACACCTTC. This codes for CASSLDNMGGYTF.

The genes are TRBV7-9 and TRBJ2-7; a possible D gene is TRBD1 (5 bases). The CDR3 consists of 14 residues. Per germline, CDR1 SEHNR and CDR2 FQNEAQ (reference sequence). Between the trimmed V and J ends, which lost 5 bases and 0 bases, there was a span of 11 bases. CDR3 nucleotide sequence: TGTGCCAGCAGCGACCGACAGAGCTCCTACGAGCAGTACTTC. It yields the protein CASSDRQSSYEQYF.

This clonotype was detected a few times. The DNA of the CDR3 is TGTGCCAGCAGCTTAATTGGAGGGACTAGCGTCTTAACGAACACCGGGGAGCTGTTTTTT. Its translation is CASSLIGGTSVLTNTGELFF. V and J are TRBV11-1 and TRBJ2-2, with 10 positions matching TRBD2. Trimming cost V 2 bases and J 0 bases; bases outside gene matches: 12. CDR3 length: 20 residues. Per germline, CDR1 SGHAT and CDR2 FQDESV (reference sequence).

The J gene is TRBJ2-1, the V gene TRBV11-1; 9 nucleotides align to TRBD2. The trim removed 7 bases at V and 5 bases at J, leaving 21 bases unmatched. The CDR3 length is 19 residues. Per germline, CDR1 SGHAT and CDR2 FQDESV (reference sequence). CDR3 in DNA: TGTGCCAGCAACCCGCCCGAACAGATGGCGGGAGGGCCTCACAATGAGCAGTTCTTC. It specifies CASNPPEQMAGGPHNEQFF.

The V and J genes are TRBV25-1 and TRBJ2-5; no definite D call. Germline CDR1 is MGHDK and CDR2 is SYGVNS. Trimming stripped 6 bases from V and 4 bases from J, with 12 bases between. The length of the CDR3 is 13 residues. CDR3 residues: CASSLPASETQYF. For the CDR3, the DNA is TGTGCCAGCAGCCTCCCCGCCTCAGAGACCCAGTACTTC.

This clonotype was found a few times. CDR3 bases: TGCAGCGTTGAGGGCGGGAGCACAGATACGCAGTATTTT. This gives the protein CSVEGGSTDTQYF. The chain employs TRBV29-1 and TRBJ2-3; tentative D call: TRBD2 (5 bases). Germline values: CDR1 SQVTM, CDR2 ANQGSEA. V was shortened by 3 bases and J by 0 bases, with 7 bases between the two germline ends. CDR3 length: 13 amino acids.

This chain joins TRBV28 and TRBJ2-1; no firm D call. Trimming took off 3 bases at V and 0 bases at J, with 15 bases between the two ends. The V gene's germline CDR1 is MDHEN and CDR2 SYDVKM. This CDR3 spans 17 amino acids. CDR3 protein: CASSLGLGPSSYNEQFF. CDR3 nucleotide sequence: TGTGCCAGCAGTTTGGGGTTGGGCCCGAGCTCCTACAATGAGCAGTTCTTC.

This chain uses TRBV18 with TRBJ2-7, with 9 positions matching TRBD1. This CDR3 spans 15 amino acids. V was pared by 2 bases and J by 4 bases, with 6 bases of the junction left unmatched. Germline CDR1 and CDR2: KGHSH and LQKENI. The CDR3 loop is CASSPNRGPAYEQYF. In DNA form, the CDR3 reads TGTGCCAGCTCACCAAACAGGGGGCCGGCGTACGAGCAGTACTTC.

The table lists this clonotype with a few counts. The CDR3 coding sequence is TGTGCCAGCATCCCAAACTGGGGGGTACGTCAATTGGAGCAGTTCTTC. Translation gives CASIPNWGVRQLEQFF. The chain has TRBV6-1 and TRBJ2-1; weak D call: TRBD2 (6 bases). Germline CDR1 MNHNS, CDR2 SASEGT. This CDR3 has 16 residues. V lost 7 bases and J 10 bases, leaving 26 bases between the germline ends.

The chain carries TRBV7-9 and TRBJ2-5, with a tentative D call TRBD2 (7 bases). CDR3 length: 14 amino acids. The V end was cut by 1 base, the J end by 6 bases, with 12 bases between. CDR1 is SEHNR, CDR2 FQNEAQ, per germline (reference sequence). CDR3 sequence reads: CASSLGGGRKTQYF. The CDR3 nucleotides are TGTGCCAGCAGCTTAGGGGGGGGCCGAAAGACCCAGTACTTC.

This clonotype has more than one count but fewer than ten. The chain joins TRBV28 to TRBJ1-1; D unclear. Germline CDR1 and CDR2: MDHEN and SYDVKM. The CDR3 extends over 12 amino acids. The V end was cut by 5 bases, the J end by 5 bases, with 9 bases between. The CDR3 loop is CASSTLGTEAFF. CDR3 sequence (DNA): TGTGCCAGCAGTACCCTGGGGACTGAAGCTTTCTTT. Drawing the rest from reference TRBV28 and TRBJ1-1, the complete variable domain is DVKVTQSSRYLVKRTGEKVFLECVQDMDHENMFWYRQDPGLGLRLIYFSYDVKMKEKGDIPEGYSVSREKKERFSLILESASTNQTSMYLCASSTLGTEAFFGQGTRLTVV.

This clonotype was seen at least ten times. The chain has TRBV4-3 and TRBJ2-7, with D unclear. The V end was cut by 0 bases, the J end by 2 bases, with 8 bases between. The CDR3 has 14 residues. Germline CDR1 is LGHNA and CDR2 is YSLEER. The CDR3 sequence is CASSQDRSAYEQYF. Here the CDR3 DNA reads TGCGCCAGCAGCCAAGATCGGTCTGCCTACGAGCAGTACTTC.

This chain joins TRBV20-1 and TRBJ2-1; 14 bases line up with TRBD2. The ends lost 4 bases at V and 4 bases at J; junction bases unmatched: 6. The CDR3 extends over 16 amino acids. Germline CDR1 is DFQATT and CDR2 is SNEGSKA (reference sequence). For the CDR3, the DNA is TGCAGTGCTAAAGGGACTAGCGGGAGTATGTACAATGAGCAGTTCTTC. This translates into CSAKGTSGSMYNEQFF.

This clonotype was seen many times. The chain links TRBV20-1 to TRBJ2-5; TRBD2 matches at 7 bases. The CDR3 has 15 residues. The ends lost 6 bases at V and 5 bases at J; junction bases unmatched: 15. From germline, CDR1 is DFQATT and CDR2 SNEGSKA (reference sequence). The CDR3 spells CSAVLAGVPGETQYF. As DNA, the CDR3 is TGCAGTGCCGTACTGGCGGGGGTTCCCGGTGAGACCCAGTACTTC.